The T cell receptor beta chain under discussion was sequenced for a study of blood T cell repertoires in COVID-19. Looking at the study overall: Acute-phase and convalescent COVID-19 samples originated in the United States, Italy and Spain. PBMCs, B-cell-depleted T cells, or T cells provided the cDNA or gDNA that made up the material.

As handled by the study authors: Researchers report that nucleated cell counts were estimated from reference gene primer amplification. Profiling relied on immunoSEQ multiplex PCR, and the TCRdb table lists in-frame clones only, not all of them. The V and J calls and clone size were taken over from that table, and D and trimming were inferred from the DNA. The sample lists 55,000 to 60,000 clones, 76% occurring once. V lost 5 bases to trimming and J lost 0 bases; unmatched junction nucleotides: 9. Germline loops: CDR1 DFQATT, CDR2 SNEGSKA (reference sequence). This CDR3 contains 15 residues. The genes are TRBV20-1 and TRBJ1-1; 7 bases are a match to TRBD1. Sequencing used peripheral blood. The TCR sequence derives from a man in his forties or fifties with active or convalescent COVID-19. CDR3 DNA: TGCAGTGCTGGTGACAGGGTTGGTATGAACACTGAAGCTTTCTTT. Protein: CSAGDRVGMNTEAFF.